This paragraph reports one TCR beta chain. What it recognizes is unknown. Clones were read by immunoSEQ multiplex PCR, and TCRdb kept only the in-frame ones, dropping some. This table has roughly 46,000 clones, 75% to 90% appearing once. The V gene lost 3 bases and the J gene lost 4 bases, with 13 bases spanning the gap. The germline V gene has CDR1 SGHVS and CDR2 FNYEAQ. This CDR3 is 15 amino acids long. The source of the sample is a study of OX40 agonist ivuxolimab in advanced cancers. Findings and caveats of the study: Some nonresponders additionally presented with little normalized T-cell clonal expansion. Individuals who were partial responders at 0.1-3.0 mg/kg had clonal expansion that ranked among the lowest.

Excluded were patients having autoimmune disease history or systemic immunosuppression. Material: CD4+ or CD8+ T cells sorted from blood, obtained in a trial of the OX40 agonist ivuxolimab. The chain uses TRBV7-6 and TRBJ2-1; D unclear. The receptor was derived from an adult with an advanced solid tumor such as melanoma, head and neck, liver or kidney cancer. Here the CDR3 DNA reads TGTGCCAGCAGCTTCACGGGCGGACCGTACAATGAGCAGTTCTTC. Translated: CASSFTGGPYNEQFF. Full variable domain (outside the CDR3, taken from reference TRBV7-6 and TRBJ2-1): GAGVSQSPRYKVTKRGQDVALRCDPISGHVSLYWYRQALGQGPEFLTYFNYEAQQDKSGLPNDRFSAERPEGSISTLTIQRTEQRDSAMYRCASSFTGGPYNEQFFGPGTRLTVL.